These 27 T cell receptor beta chains originate from one sample sequenced in a study of OX40 agonist ivuxolimab in advanced cancers. Only in-frame clones appear in the TCRdb table, and some are missing; sequencing was by immunoSEQ multiplex PCR. The table lists about 64,000 clones, about 88% of them singletons. This specimen consisted of CD4+ or CD8+ T cells sorted from blood, obtained in a trial of the OX40 agonist ivuxolimab. These receptors all come from an adult with an advanced solid tumor such as melanoma, head and neck, liver or kidney cancer.

This chain joins TRBV30 and TRBJ1-2, with 7 bases fitting TRBD1. The germline CDR1 and CDR2 sequences are GTSNPN and SVGIG (reference sequence). The CDR3 is 14 residues long. The trim removed 6 bases at V and 2 bases at J, leaving 9 bases unmatched. In nucleotides, the CDR3 is TGTGCCTGCACCCCGGGACAGCAGAACTATGGCTACACCTTC. Protein product: CACTPGQQNYGYTF.

V and J are TRBV10-3 and TRBJ2-1; possibly TRBD2 for D (5 bases). In germline, CDR1 is ENHRY, CDR2 SYGVKD. The length of the CDR3 is 14 residues. V lost 10 bases and J lost 6, with 19 bases in between. The CDR3 loop reads CATEGTQLRNEQFF. The CDR3 region has the DNA TGTGCCACCGAGGGCACTCAGTTACGCAATGAGCAGTTCTTC.

The chain couples TRBV10-3 to TRBJ1-5, with a tentative D call TRBD1 (6 bases). The CDR3 length is 13 residues. Trimming shortened V by 5 bases and J by 10 bases, and 15 bases separated the two germline ends. Germline V CDR1 and CDR2: ENHRY, SYGVKD. The CDR3 reads CAISWGPGEPQHF. CDR3 DNA sequence: TGTGCCATCAGTTGGGGGCCGGGGGAACCCCAGCATTTT.

J is TRBJ2-5 and V is TRBV19; 7 bases match TRBD2. Losses at the gene ends were 3 bases for V and 0 bases for J; bases not matched to a gene: 4. The CDR3 totals 15 residues. Germline CDR1 is LNHDA and CDR2 is SQIVND (reference sequence). The CDR3 coding sequence is TGTGCCAGTAGTATTGGGAGGGTGTACCAAGAGACCCAGTACTTC. Its translation: CASSIGRVYQETQYF.

CDR3 DNA sequence: TGTGCCAGCAGTTTGTCTGGGGGGGCAGGTGGCTACACCTTC. Amino acid sequence: CASSLSGGAGGYTF. V usage is TRBV28 and J usage is TRBJ1-2; D perhaps matches TRBD1 (6 bases). There are 14 residues in the CDR3. CDR1 and CDR2 (germline): MDHEN, SYDVKM. Trimming pared 3 bases from V and 7 bases from J, leaving 15 bases between.

This sequence joins TRBV5-1 and TRBJ2-3; TRBD1 agrees at 10 bases. Germline values: CDR1 SGHRS, CDR2 YFSETQ. V was pared by 2 bases and J by 5 bases, with 5 bases of the junction left unmatched. There are 15 residues in the CDR3. CDR3 DNA: TGCGCCAGCAGCTTCGGGACAGGGGTTAGAGATACGCAGTATTTT. Encoded protein: CASSFGTGVRDTQYF. Full variable domain (missing parts from reference TRBV5-1 and TRBJ2-3): KAGVTQTPRYLIKTRGQQVTLSCSPISGHRSVSWYQQTPGQGLQFLFEYFSETQRNKGNFPGRFSGRQFSNSRSEMNVSTLELGDSALYLCASSFGTGVRDTQYFGPGTRLTVL.

This rearrangement joins TRBV29-1 to TRBJ2-3; 11 bases align to TRBD2. The ends lost 3 bases at V and 4 bases at J; junction bases unmatched: 9. The CDR3 has 16 residues. CDR1 and CDR2 from the germline V gene are SQVTM and ANQGSEA. Written as DNA, the CDR3 is TGCAGCGTTGACCGGAGACTAGCGGGGCCTTCAGATACGCAGTATTTT. Translated, it gives CSVDRRLAGPSDTQYF.

V is TRBV28 and J is TRBJ2-1; D is unclear. The germline V gene encodes CDR1 MDHEN and CDR2 SYDVKM. Deletions cut 7 bases from V and 7 bases from J, with 14 bases between. This CDR3 contains 13 residues. The CDR3 sequence is CASTSGFGNEQFF. The CDR3 coding sequence is TGTGCCAGCACCTCGGGTTTTGGTAATGAGCAGTTCTTC.

This chain connects TRBV29-1 to TRBJ1-3; tentative D call: TRBD1 (6 bases). The germline gives CDR1 SQVTM, CDR2 ANQGSEA. The CDR3 has 15 residues. V lost 4 bases and J lost 0, with 13 bases in between. CDR3 in DNA: TGCAGCGTTGTGTCGGGGACAAACTCTGGAAACACCATATATTTT. Protein sequence: CSVVSGTNSGNTIYF.

The V call is TRBV10-3, the J call TRBJ2-7; 10 bases line up with TRBD1. The CDR3 sequence is 14 residues long. CDR1 and CDR2 (germline): ENHRY, SYGVKD. Losses at the gene ends were 7 bases for V and 0 bases for J; bases not matched to a gene: 3. The CDR3 here is CAIKGQGISYEQYF. CDR3 nucleotides: TGTGCCATCAAGGGACAGGGGATCTCCTACGAGCAGTACTTC.

V is TRBV7-8 and J is TRBJ2-3; 10 positions match TRBD1. This CDR3 is 17 amino acids long. CDR1 and CDR2 from the germline V gene are SGHVS and FQNEAQ. With 4 bases clipped from V and 4 bases from J, the junction kept 11 bases outside the gene matches. DNA for the CDR3: TGTGCCAGCAGCTCCAACCCGGGACAGGGGAGGCCAGATACGCAGTATTTT. Its protein is CASSSNPGQGRPDTQYF.

This clone has more than one count but fewer than ten. The chain carries TRBV18 and TRBJ2-2; 8 bases align to TRBD1. Germline loops: CDR1 KGHSH, CDR2 LQKENI. There are 16 residues in the CDR3. V was pared by 3 bases and J by 6 bases, with 9 bases of the junction left unmatched. The CDR3 DNA sequence: TGTGCCAGCTCACCCTTTGGCCAGGGGGCCGCCGGGGAGCTGTTTTTT. Amino acids: CASSPFGQGAAGELFF.

The genes are TRBV18 and TRBJ2-7; TRBD1 or TRBD2 may be the D gene (7 bases each). Trimming shortened V by 4 bases and J by 4 bases, and 11 bases separated the two germline ends. The CDR3 is 13 residues long. Germline loops: CDR1 KGHSH, CDR2 LQKENI. CDR3 loop: CASSRQGGYEQYF. The CDR3 DNA reads TGTGCCAGCTCACGCCAGGGGGGGTACGAGCAGTACTTC.

This clone was counted once. V usage is TRBV6-5 and J usage is TRBJ1-1, with 7 bases that match TRBD1. Germline CDR1 reads MNHEY; CDR2 reads SVGAGI. The CDR3 is made up of 14 amino acids. Trimming cost V 2 bases and J 4 bases; bases outside gene matches: 4. The CDR3 sequence is CASSYEGASTEAFF. CDR3 sequence (DNA): TGTGCCAGCAGTTACGAGGGGGCTAGCACTGAAGCTTTCTTT.

The genes are TRBV30 and TRBJ1-2; a possible D gene is TRBD1 (6 bases). The CDR3 extends over 12 amino acids. Looked up from germline, CDR1 is GTSNPN and CDR2 is SVGIG (reference sequence). Trimming stripped 8 bases from V and 0 bases from J, with 10 bases between. CDR3 sequence reads: CARRTANYGYTF. CDR3 DNA sequence: TGTGCCCGAAGGACAGCTAACTATGGCTACACCTTC. Together with reference TRBV30 and TRBJ1-2, the CDR3 gives the full variable domain: SQTIHQWPATLVQPVGSPLSLECTVEGTSNPNLYWYRQAAGRGLQLLFYSVGIGQISSEVPQNLSASRPQDRQFILSSKKLLLSDSGFYLCARRTANYGYTFGSGTRLTVV.

The chain links TRBV30 to TRBJ2-3; 9 bases map to TRBD1. V lost 3 bases, J lost 3 bases, and 1 base stayed unmatched. Germline CDR1 GTSNPN, CDR2 SVGIG (reference sequence). The CDR3 sequence is 13 residues long. The CDR3, as DNA: TGTGCCTGGAGACAGGGGGCTACAGATACGCAGTATTTT. Protein sequence: CAWRQGATDTQYF. Full variable domain (outside the CDR3, taken from reference TRBV30 and TRBJ2-3): SQTIHQWPATLVQPVGSPLSLECTVEGTSNPNLYWYRQAAGRGLQLLFYSVGIGQISSEVPQNLSASRPQDRQFILSSKKLLLSDSGFYLCAWRQGATDTQYFGPGTRLTVL.

The chain uses TRBV9 and TRBJ1-5; maybe TRBD1 (5 bases). Germline values: CDR1 SGDLS, CDR2 YYNGEE. With 0 bases removed from V and 6 bases from J, the gap between germline ends came to 13 bases. The CDR3 sequence is 15 residues long. The CDR3 loop reads CASSVGGGGAQPQHF. CDR3 in DNA: TGTGCCAGCAGCGTAGGTGGCGGGGGTGCTCAGCCCCAGCATTTT.

The V gene is TRBV6-6, the J gene TRBJ1-2, with D unclear. Per germline, CDR1 MNHNY and CDR2 SVGAGI (reference sequence). This CDR3 is 13 amino acids long. With 6 bases removed from V and 5 bases from J, the gap between germline ends came to 13 bases. The CDR3 nucleotides are TGTGCCAGCAGGGACTACGGGATATATGGCTACACCTTC. This codes for CASRDYGIYGYTF.

The gene calls are TRBV30 and TRBJ2-3, with D tentatively TRBD1 (6 bases). In germline, CDR1 is GTSNPN, CDR2 SVGIG (reference sequence). V lost 7 bases and J lost 3, with 17 bases in between. There are 14 residues in the CDR3. CDR3 sequence reads: CASYLQGWTDTQYF. DNA of the CDR3: TGTGCCTCCTACCTACAGGGATGGACAGATACGCAGTATTTT.

This clone showed up many times. The chain carries TRBV30 and TRBJ1-4; TRBD1 agrees at 7 bases. V lost 4 bases, J lost 7 bases, and 9 bases stayed unmatched. CDR1 and CDR2 (germline): GTSNPN, SVGIG (reference sequence). The CDR3 runs to 14 residues. The CDR3 reads CAWKMARGFEKLFF. CDR3 DNA: TGTGCCTGGAAAATGGCCAGGGGGTTTGAAAAACTGTTTTTT.

The chain recombines TRBV6-5 with TRBJ2-1, with 8 bases that match TRBD1. The V and J ends lost 6 bases and 3 bases, in that order; junction bases with no gene match: 4. The CDR3 is 14 amino acids. The germline CDR1 and CDR2 sequences are MNHEY and SVGAGI. The CDR3 protein is CASRPTGDYNEQFF. In nucleotides, the CDR3 is TGTGCCAGCAGGCCGACAGGGGACTACAATGAGCAGTTCTTC.

This sequence joins TRBV15 and TRBJ1-6; 8 bases fit TRBD1. The CDR3 sequence is 15 residues long. J gave up 8 bases and V 3 bases, and 6 bases lay outside the gene matches. Germline V lookup: CDR1 LNHNV, CDR2 YYDKDF (reference sequence). The CDR3 sequence: CATSRPGQGDSPLHF. The DNA for the CDR3 is TGTGCCACCAGCAGGCCCGGACAGGGAGATTCACCCCTCCACTTT.

This chain links TRBV12-5 with TRBJ2-2; TRBD1 matches at 12 bases. The CDR3 consists of 16 residues. After removal of 4 bases from V and 6 bases from J, the junction contained 6 bases not matched to a gene. The germline V gene encodes CDR1 LGHNT and CDR2 FRNRAP. This chain's CDR3 is CASGSPGQGASGELFF. CDR3 nucleotides: TGTGCTAGTGGTTCCCCGGGACAGGGGGCGTCCGGGGAGCTGTTTTTT.

V usage is TRBV4-1 and J usage is TRBJ1-6; D remains ambiguous. Between the trimmed V and J ends, which lost 1 base and 9 bases, there was a span of 7 bases. The CDR3 loop spans 13 amino acids. The V gene's germline CDR1 is MGHRA and CDR2 YSYEKL. CDR3 sequence: CASSQVGVSPLHF. CDR3 sequence (DNA): TGCGCCAGCAGCCAAGTCGGGGTTTCACCCCTCCACTTT.

The chain links TRBV2 to TRBJ1-2; D ambiguous. Germline V gene lookup returns CDR1 SNHLY and CDR2 FYNNEI. The ends were cut back, 7 bases at V and 4 bases at J, with 13 bases in the middle. The length of the CDR3 is 13 residues. In DNA form, the CDR3 reads TGTGCCAGCATCATTGCAGGTAGCTATGGCTACACCTTC. It translates to CASIIAGSYGYTF.

This rearrangement joins TRBV7-3 to TRBJ2-1; D remains ambiguous. The CDR3 runs to 15 residues. With 1 base removed from V and 3 bases from J, the gap between germline ends came to 10 bases. Germline CDR1 and CDR2: SGHTA and FQGTGA. CDR3 DNA sequence: TGTGCCAGCAGCTTAAGCTACAACGACTACAATGAGCAGTTCTTC. It is translated as CASSLSYNDYNEQFF.

This clone was seen a handful of times. This chain uses TRBV11-2 with TRBJ1-2, with no clear D. Trimming shortened V by 5 bases and J by 2 bases, and 9 bases separated the two germline ends. From germline, CDR1 is SGHAT and CDR2 FQNNGV. The length of the CDR3 is 13 residues. The CDR3 DNA is TGTGCCAGCAGCGCCATTCCGAACTATGGCTACACCTTC. The encoded protein is CASSAIPNYGYTF.